The clone carrying this TCR beta chain was seen a single time. Its antigen is still unknown. This entry comes from a study of T cell responses to AZD1222 COVID-19 vaccine. The study, taken as a whole, reports: Spike was spanned by vaccine-associated CD4 TCRs, which were dominant at 160-218 and 743-854. Most donors were white British and more were female, and clonal diversity was possibly underestimated. Among those given AZD1222, only five or six were seropositive at baseline. There were repertoire samples only from the period after the peak T cell response.

Profiled with immunoSEQ multiplex PCR; TCRdb holds only in-frame clones, not every one. The sample holds about 130,000 clones, around 92% seen once. Germline lookup yields CDR1 SQVTM and CDR2 ANQGSEA. The CDR3 is 13 amino acids. Trimming at V came to 6 bases and at J to 7 bases, leaving 9 bases not matched to a gene. The material sequenced was peripheral blood, taken 28 days after the second AZD1222 dose. The J gene is TRBJ1-1, the V gene TRBV29-1; 9 nucleotides match TRBD1. This receptor was obtained from an adult who received the AZD1222 COVID-19 vaccine. CDR3 DNA: TGCAGCGTCCAACCGGGACAGGGACTTGAAGCTTTCTTT. Encoded protein: CSVQPGQGLEAFF.